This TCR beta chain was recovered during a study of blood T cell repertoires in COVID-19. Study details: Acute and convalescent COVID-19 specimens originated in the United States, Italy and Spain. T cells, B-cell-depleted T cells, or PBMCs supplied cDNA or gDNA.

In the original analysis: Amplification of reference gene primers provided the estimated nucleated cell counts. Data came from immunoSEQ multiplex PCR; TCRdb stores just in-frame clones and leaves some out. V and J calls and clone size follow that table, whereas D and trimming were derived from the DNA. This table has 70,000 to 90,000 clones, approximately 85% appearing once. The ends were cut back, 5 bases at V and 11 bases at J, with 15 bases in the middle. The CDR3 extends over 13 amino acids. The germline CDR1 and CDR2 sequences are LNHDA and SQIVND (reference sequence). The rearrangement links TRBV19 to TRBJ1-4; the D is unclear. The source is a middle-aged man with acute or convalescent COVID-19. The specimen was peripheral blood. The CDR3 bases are TGTGCCAGTAGTCCCGACGGGGTTAGGAAACTGTTTTTT. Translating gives CASSPDGVRKLFF.